These 12 T cell receptor beta chains share one sample of origin, sequenced in a study of T cell changes during pregnancy in multiple sclerosis (dated by TCRdb to the late 2010s). The method was the immunoSEQ multiplex PCR assay. TCRdb mirrors the immuneACCESS table, restricted to in-frame sequences. Some clones are absent from its copies; in checked studies, under half trace to an unresolved V gene, and the reason for the others is unknown. The sample has more than 80,000 clones on record, nearly 95% of them singletons. The ten top clones hold more than 0.85% of the sample. The input for sequencing was peripheral blood, taken in the second trimester of pregnancy. These receptors were collected from a female donor with multiple sclerosis, enrolled in a pregnancy study.

The sample holds one count of this clone. The J gene is TRBJ2-2, the V gene TRBV7-6, with D possibly being TRBD2 (5 bases). The length of the CDR3 is 16 residues. Germline V CDR1 and CDR2: SGHVS, FNYEAQ. V gave up 2 bases and J gave up 4 bases, with 14 bases separating them. The CDR3 spells CASSLYRASSTGELFF. In DNA form, the CDR3 reads TGTGCCAGCAGCTTATATCGGGCTAGCTCCACCGGGGAGCTGTTTTTT.

The rearrangement joins TRBV7-3 to TRBJ1-2; 9 bases match TRBD1. Germline V CDR1 and CDR2: SGHTA, FQGTGA. With 5 bases clipped from V and 4 bases from J, the junction kept 14 bases outside the gene matches. This CDR3 is built from 17 residues. CDR3 sequence (DNA): TGTGCCAGCAGCCCCACACTTACAGGGGGCGCGAGCTATGGCTACACCTTC. It is translated as CASSPTLTGGASYGYTF.

This clone was seen only a few times. The chain links TRBV9 to TRBJ2-3; D perhaps matches TRBD2 (5 bases). The CDR3 is 14 amino acids. V lost 4 bases, J lost 0 bases, and 9 bases lay in between. Germline CDR1 SGDLS, CDR2 YYNGEE. The CDR3 DNA sequence: TGTGCCAGCAGCTGGACGGGAAGCACAGATACGCAGTATTTT. It is translated as CASSWTGSTDTQYF.

This sequence joins TRBV27 and TRBJ2-1, with D possibly TRBD1 on 6 matching bases. The CDR3 covers 15 residues. Per the germline V gene, CDR1 is MNHEY and CDR2 is SMNVEV (reference sequence). V gave up 7 bases and J gave up 5 bases, with 18 bases separating them. The CDR3 bases are TGTGCCAGCACCTTACAGGGTCAAGCTGACAATGAGCAGTTCTTC. This gives the protein CASTLQGQADNEQFF.

The rearrangement joins TRBV5-1 to TRBJ1-2; 7 nucleotides agree with TRBD1. V trimming: 4 bases; J trimming: 7 bases; junction bases outside the gene matches: 7. This CDR3 has 13 residues. Germline V gene sequence: CDR1 SGHRS, CDR2 YFSETQ. The CDR3 DNA sequence: TGCGCCAGCAGCCCGGGGACAGCCGGTGGCTACACCTTC. Its translation: CASSPGTAGGYTF.

The chain links TRBV2 to TRBJ2-3; no definite D call. Germline V gene data show CDR1 as SNHLY and CDR2 as FYNNEI. The CDR3 is made up of 12 amino acids. V dropped 6 bases and J dropped 3 bases, with 7 bases sitting between them. CDR3 coding DNA: TGTGCCAGCAGGGAGACGACAGATACGCAGTATTTT. Translating it yields CASRETTDTQYF.

V and J are TRBV19 and TRBJ1-5, with D unresolved. The germline V gene has CDR1 LNHDA and CDR2 SQIVND (reference sequence). The ends were cut back, 3 bases at V and 4 bases at J, with 10 bases in the middle. This CDR3 has 14 residues. CDR3 nucleotide sequence: TGTGCCAGTAGTATTAGGCCGGGAAATCAGCCCCAGCATTTT. Amino acids: CASSIRPGNQPQHF.

V and J are TRBV4-1 and TRBJ1-2, with D possibly TRBD1 on 5 matching bases. The CDR3 sequence is 15 residues long. Trimming stripped 3 bases from V and 4 bases from J, with 15 bases between. Germline assignment: CDR1 MGHRA and CDR2 YSYEKL. CDR3 nucleotides: TGCGCCAGCAGCCAGACCCTGACAGCGCTCTATGGCTACACCTTC. Amino acids: CASSQTLTALYGYTF.

J is TRBJ2-1 and V is TRBV5-1; TRBD2 aligns across 8 bases. Trimming removed 2 bases from V and 7 bases from J; junction bases left unmatched: 5. The CDR3 spans 14 residues. CDR1 and CDR2 (germline): SGHRS, YFSETQ. CDR3: CASSFGRVGNEQFF. For the CDR3, the DNA is TGCGCCAGCAGCTTCGGGAGGGTGGGGAATGAGCAGTTCTTC.

V gene TRBV7-6 combines with J gene TRBJ2-7; perhaps TRBD2 as D (6 bases). The V gene's germline CDR1 is SGHVS and CDR2 FNYEAQ. This CDR3 has 15 amino acids. V was cut by 4 bases and J by 3 bases, with 16 bases left in between. The CDR3 is CASSSGGSASYEQYF. The DNA for the CDR3 is TGTGCCAGCAGCTCCGGGGGTAGCGCAAGCTACGAGCAGTACTTC.

The gene calls are TRBV5-6 and TRBJ2-7; D is unresolved. The CDR3 consists of 14 residues. Trimming cost V 0 bases and J 0 bases, with 7 bases left between them. Germline V lookup: CDR1 SGHDT, CDR2 YYEEEE. CDR3 nucleotides: TGTGCCAGCAGCTTGGGGCACACCTCCTACGAGCAGTACTTC. Its protein product is CASSLGHTSYEQYF.

The chain has TRBV27 and TRBJ1-1, with 12 bases lining up with TRBD1. The CDR3 spans 15 residues. V was pared by 1 base and J by 8 bases, with 5 bases of the junction left unmatched. Per germline, CDR1 MNHEY and CDR2 SMNVEV (reference sequence). The CDR3 region has the DNA TGTGCCAGCAGTTTATTGGGACAGGGGGCTGGGGAAGCTTTCTTT. It translates to CASSLLGQGAGEAFF.